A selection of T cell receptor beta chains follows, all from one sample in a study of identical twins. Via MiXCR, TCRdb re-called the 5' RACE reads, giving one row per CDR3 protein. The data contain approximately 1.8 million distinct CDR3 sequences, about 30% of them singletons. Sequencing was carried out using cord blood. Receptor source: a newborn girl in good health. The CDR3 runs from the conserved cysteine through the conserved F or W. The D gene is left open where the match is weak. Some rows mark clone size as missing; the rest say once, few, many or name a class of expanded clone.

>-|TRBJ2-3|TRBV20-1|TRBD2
CSARDRLAGADTQYF
TGCAGTGCTAGAGATCGACTAGCGGGAGCAGATACGCAGTATTTT
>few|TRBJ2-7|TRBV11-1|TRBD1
CASSLNTGGHYEQYF
TGTGCCAGCAGCTTAAACACAGGGGGCCACTACGAGCAGTACTTC
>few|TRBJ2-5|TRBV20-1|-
CSASLARKRETQYF
TGCAGTGCTAGCCTCGCTAGAAAGAGAGAGACCCAGTACTTC
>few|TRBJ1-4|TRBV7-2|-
CASGQPNEKLFF
TGTGCCAGCGGCCAACCTAATGAAAAACTGTTTTTT
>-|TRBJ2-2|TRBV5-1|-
CASSPWTLSQGGELFF
TGCGCCAGCAGCCCCTGGACTCTGTCCCAAGGAGGGGAGCTGTTTTTT
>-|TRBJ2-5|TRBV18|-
CASSPPNGVIETQYF
TGTGCCAGCTCACCACCGAATGGGGTAATCGAGACCCAGTACTTC
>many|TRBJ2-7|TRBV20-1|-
CSARGRPSYEQYF
TGCAGTGCTAGAGGACGGCCCTCCTACGAGCAGTACTTC
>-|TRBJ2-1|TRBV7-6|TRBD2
CASSLERLAVQNNEQFF
TGTGCCAGCAGCTTAGAAAGGCTAGCGGTTCAAAACAATGAGCAGTTCTTC
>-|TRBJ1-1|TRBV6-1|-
CASTETGNTEAFF
TGTGCCAGCACTGAGACAGGGAACACTGAAGCTTTCTTT
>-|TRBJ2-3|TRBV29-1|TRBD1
CSVEDGTGGTDTQYF
TGCAGCGTTGAAGACGGGACAGGGGGCACAGATACGCAGTATTTT
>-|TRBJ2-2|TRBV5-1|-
CASSLWGRRQNTGELFF
TGCGCCAGCAGTTTGTGGGGCCGGCGACAGAACACCGGGGAGCTGTTTTTT
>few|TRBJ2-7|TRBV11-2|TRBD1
CASSSYRGLPSYEQYF
TGTGCCAGCAGCTCCTACAGGGGGCTTCCCTCCTACGAGCAGTACTTC
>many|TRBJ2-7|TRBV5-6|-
CASSFRALYEQYF
TGTGCCAGCAGCTTCCGAGCCCTCTACGAGCAGTACTTC
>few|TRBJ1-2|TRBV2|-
CASTARQVSGYTF
TGTGCCAGCACCGCTCGACAGGTTTCAGGCTACACCTTC
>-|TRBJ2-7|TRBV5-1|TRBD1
CASSLGGTGNSYEQYF
TGCGCCAGCAGCTTGGGCGGGACAGGGAACTCCTACGAGCAGTACTTC
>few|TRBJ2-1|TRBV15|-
CATALRNEQFF
TGTGCCACCGCACTCCGGAATGAGCAGTTCTTC
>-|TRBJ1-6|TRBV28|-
CASSLRGVWRGSPLHF
TGTGCCAGCAGTTTAAGGGGGGTCTGGCGGGGTTCACCCCTCCACTTT
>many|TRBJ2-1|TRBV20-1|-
CSAFGAGNEQFF
TGCAGTGCGTTCGGGGCGGGCAATGAGCAGTTCTTC
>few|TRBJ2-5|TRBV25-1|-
CASSEFGTRETQYF
TGTGCCAGCAGTGAATTTGGCACCCGGGAGACCCAGTACTTC
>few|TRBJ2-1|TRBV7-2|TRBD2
CASSPYPGLGPFPTTNEQFF
TGTGCCAGCAGCCCCTACCCGGGACTAGGCCCTTTTCCGACTACAAATGAGCAGTTCTTC
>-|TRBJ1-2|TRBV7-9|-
CASSVTGNLASYGYTF
TGTGCCAGCAGCGTTACAGGGAATTTAGCTAGCTATGGCTACACCTTC
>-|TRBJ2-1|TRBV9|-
CASSGAGSSYNEQFF
TGTGCCAGCAGCGGGGCGGGCTCCTCCTACAATGAGCAGTTCTTC
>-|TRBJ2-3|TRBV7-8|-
CASSLSRTTTDTQYF
TGTGCCAGCAGCTTATCTCGGACTACAACAGATACGCAGTATTTT
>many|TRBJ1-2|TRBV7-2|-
CASLREFRGYTF
TGTGCCAGCTTGAGGGAGTTCCGTGGCTACACCTTC
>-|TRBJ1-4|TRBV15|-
CATSRVQGGEKLFF
TGTGCCACCAGCAGAGTTCAGGGTGGGGAAAAACTGTTTTTT
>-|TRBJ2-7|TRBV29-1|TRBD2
CSVSLAGEQYF
TGCAGCGTTTCCTTAGCGGGAGAGCAGTACTTC
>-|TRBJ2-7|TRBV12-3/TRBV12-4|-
CAGSRSPGMPYEQYF
TGTGCCGGCAGTAGATCTCCAGGGATGCCCTACGAGCAGTACTTC
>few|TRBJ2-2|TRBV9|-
CASSVAKTRAGELFF
TGTGCCAGCAGCGTAGCCAAAACTAGAGCCGGGGAGCTGTTTTTT
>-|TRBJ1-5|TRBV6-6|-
CATSYARLGNQPQHF
TGTGCCACCTCCTACGCGAGGTTGGGCAATCAGCCCCAGCATTTT
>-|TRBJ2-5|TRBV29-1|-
CSVDADPTDTQYF
TGCAGCGTTGATGCGGACCCCACAGATACGCAGTACTTC
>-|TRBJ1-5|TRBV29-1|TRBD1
CSADPGQWDQPQHF
TGCAGCGCAGATCCGGGACAGTGGGATCAGCCCCAGCATTTT
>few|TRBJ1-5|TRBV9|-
CASSVGINQPQHF
TGTGCCAGCAGCGTAGGGATCAATCAGCCCCAGCATTTT
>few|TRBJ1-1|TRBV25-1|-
CASIMGTEAFF
TGTGCCAGCATTATGGGGACTGAAGCTTTCTTT
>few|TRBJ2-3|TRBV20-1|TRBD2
CSARVIAGISTDTQYF
TGCAGTGCTAGAGTGATAGCGGGTATTAGCACAGATACGCAGTATTTT
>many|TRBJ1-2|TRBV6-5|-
CASRGGTTHGYTF
TGTGCCAGCAGGGGAGGAACCACCCATGGCTACACCTTC
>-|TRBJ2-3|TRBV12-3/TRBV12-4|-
CASSPHYIGRADMQYF
TGTGCCAGCAGTCCGCACTATATTGGCAGGGCAGATATGCAGTATTTT
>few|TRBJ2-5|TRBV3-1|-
CASTRRAERETQYF
TGTGCCAGCACGCGGAGGGCCGAAAGGGAGACCCAGTACTTC
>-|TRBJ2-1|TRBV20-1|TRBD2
CSASGTSGGSIYNEQFF
TGCAGTGCTAGCGGGACTAGCGGGGGGTCAATATACAATGAGCAGTTCTTC
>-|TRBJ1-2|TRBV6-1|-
CASRGKTNYGYTF
TGTGCCAGCAGAGGGAAAACTAACTATGGCTACACCTTC
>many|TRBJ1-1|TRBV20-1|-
CSARQGGGTEAFF
TGCAGTGCTAGACAGGGCGGGGGCACTGAAGCTTTCTTT
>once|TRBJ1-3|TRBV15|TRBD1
CATSRDWTTQGASGNTIYF
TGTGCCACCAGCAGAGATTGGACAACGCAGGGGGCATCTGGAAACACCATATATTTT
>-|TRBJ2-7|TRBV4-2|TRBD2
CASSQPSGLAGLYEQYF
TGTGCCAGCAGCCAACCTTCGGGACTAGCGGGGCTCTACGAGCAGTACTTC
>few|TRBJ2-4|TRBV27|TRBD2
CATNLGREQYF
TGTGCCACTAACCTGGGGAGGGAGCAGTACTTC
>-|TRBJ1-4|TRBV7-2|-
CASSLACRLNEKLFF
TGTGCCAGCAGCTTAGCCTGCAGGCTTAATGAAAAACTGTTTTTT
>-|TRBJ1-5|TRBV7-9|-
CASSLDRGGRGQPQHF
TGTGCCAGCAGCTTAGATCGTGGGGGACGAGGACAGCCCCAGCATTTT
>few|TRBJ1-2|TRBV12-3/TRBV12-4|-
CASSPSLAGLSGYTF
TGTGCCAGCAGTCCATCCCTGGCAGGGCTGAGTGGCTACACCTTC
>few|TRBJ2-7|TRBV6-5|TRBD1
CASRWGQPYEQYF
TGTGCCAGCAGATGGGGACAGCCGTACGAGCAGTACTTC
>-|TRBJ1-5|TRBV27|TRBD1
CACSLDRANQPQHF
TGTGCCTGCAGTTTGGACAGGGCCAATCAGCCCCAGCATTTT
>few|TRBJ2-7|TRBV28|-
CASSYGTLNEQYF
TGTGCCAGCAGTTACGGGACTCTCAATGAGCAGTACTTC
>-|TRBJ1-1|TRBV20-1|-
CSASGWVVTEAFF
TGCAGTGCTAGCGGATGGGTGGTTACTGAAGCTTTCTTT
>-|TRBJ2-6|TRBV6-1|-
CASSEITRLEVWAGANVLTF
TGTGCCAGCAGTGAAATTACGCGGTTGGAGGTCTGGGCTGGGGCCAACGTCCTGACTTTC
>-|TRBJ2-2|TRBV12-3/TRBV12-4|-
CASSDRSGGELFF
TGTGCCAGCAGCGACCGTTCGGGCGGGGAGCTGTTTTTT
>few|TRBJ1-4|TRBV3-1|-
CASSQVYRGSNEKLFF
TGTGCCAGCAGCCAAGTTTATCGGGGCTCTAATGAAAAACTGTTTTTT
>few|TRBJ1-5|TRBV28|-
CASSLWQAGNQPQHF
TGTGCCAGCAGTTTATGGCAGGCCGGCAATCAGCCCCAGCATTTT
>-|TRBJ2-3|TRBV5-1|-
CASRSGAIPTDTQYF
TGCGCCAGCAGATCGGGAGCTATTCCCACAGATACGCAGTATTTT